This T cell receptor (beta chain) stems from a study of blood T cell repertoires in COVID-19. Sequencing used immunoSEQ multiplex PCR; TCRdb keeps in-frame clones, though not all of them. The data show a few hundred thousand clones, roughly 89% seen once. The sample was peripheral blood. This TCR was sampled from a man aged 55 to 70 who had recovered from COVID-19.

CDR3 in DNA: TGCGCCAGCAGCCGGAAGGGACAGGGGCACTCTGAAGCTTTCTTT. It translates to CASSRKGQGHSEAFF. This chain connects TRBV4-3 to TRBJ1-1, with 10 bases matching TRBD1. V lost 4 bases, J lost 6 bases, and 8 bases stayed unmatched. The CDR3 consists of 15 residues. From germline, CDR1 is LGHNA and CDR2 YSLEER.